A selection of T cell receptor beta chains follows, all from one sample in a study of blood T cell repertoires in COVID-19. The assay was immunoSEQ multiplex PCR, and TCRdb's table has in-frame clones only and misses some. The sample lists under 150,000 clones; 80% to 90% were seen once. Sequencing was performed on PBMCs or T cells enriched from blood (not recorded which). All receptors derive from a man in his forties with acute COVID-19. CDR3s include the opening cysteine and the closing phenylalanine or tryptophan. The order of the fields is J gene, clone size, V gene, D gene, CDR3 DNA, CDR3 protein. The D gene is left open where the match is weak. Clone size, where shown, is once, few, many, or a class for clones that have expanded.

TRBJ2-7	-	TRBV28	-	TGTGCCAGCAGCCTCCCTGGTGGGGCCACCTACGAGCAGTACTTC	CASSLPGGATYEQYF
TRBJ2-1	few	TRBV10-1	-	TGCGCCAGCAGCTACGGGACTCTCACCTACAATGAGCAGTTCTTC	CASSYGTLTYNEQFF
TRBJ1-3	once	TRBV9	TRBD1	TGTGCCAGCAGCGCCGAGGGACAGGTGATCTCTGGAAACACCATATATTTT	CASSAEGQVISGNTIYF
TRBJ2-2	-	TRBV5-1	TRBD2	TGCGCCAGCAGCTTGGGGTCTAGCGGGAACACCGGGGAGCTGTTTTTT	CASSLGSSGNTGELFF
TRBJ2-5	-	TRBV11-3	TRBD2	TGTGCCAGCAGCTTAGGACTAGCGGGGGGGACCCAGTACTTC	CASSLGLAGGTQYF
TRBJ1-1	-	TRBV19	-	TGTGCCAGTAGTATACAGATGAACACTGAAGCTTTCTTT	CASSIQMNTEAFF
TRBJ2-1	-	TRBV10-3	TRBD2	TGTGCCATCATGGGTAGCGGGAGCATTGGTGAGCAGTTCTTC	CAIMGSGSIGEQFF
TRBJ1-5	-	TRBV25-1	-	TGTGCCAGCAGTGAAGGGCGTCAGCCCCAGCATTTT	CASSEGRQPQHF
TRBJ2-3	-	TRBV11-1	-	TGTGCCAGCAGCTCCGTAGGGGGTGTAAATACGCAGTATTTT	CASSSVGGVNTQYF
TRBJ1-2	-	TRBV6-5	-	TGTGCCAGCAGTTACTCGTCAGGGTTCAACTATGGCTACACCTTC	CASSYSSGFNYGYTF
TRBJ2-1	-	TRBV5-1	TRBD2	TGCGCCAGCAGCTTGAGCGGGATTCAGTTCTTC	CASSLSGIQFF
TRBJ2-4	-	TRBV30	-	TGTGCCTGGACCTGGGGGCGTGGGGCCAAAAACATTCAGTACTTC	CAWTWGRGAKNIQYF
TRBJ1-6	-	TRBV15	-	TGTGCCACCAGCAGAGTTTTCGAGGTCAATTCACCCCTCCACTTT	CATSRVFEVNSPLHF
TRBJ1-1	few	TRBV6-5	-	TGTGCCAGCAGTTACCACGGGGTCACAGGGAAAAAACAGGCTTTCTTT	CASSYHGVTGKKQAFF
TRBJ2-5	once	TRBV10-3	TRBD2	TGTGCCATCAGTCTGGGACTAGCGGGAGATAAGGGACGAGAGACCCAGTACTTC	CAISLGLAGDKGRETQYF
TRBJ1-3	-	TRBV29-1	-	TGCAGCGTTGAGGAACAGGTCTCTGGAAACACCATATATTTT	CSVEEQVSGNTIYF
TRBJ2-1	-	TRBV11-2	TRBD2	TGTGCCAGCAGCTTGGGACTAGCGGCGAATGAGCAGTTCTTC	CASSLGLAANEQFF
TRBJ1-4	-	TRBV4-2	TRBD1	TGTGCCAGCAGCCAAGGGACCGCAGGGGGCGGGGAACTGTTTTTT	CASSQGTAGGGELFF
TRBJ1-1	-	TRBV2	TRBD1	TGTGCCAGCAGTTCACAGGGGAGCACTGAAGCTTTCTTT	CASSSQGSTEAFF
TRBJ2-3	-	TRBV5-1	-	TGCGCCAGCAGCCCAGGGACACCAGGCACAGATACGCAGTATTTT	CASSPGTPGTDTQYF
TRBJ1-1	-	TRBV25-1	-	TGTGCCAGCAGTAGAACAGGGAACACTGAAGCTTTCTTT	CASSRTGNTEAFF
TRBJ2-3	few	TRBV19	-	TGTGCCACCCACTCAGATACGCAGTATTTT	CATHSDTQYF
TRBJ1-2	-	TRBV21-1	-	TGTGCCAGCAGCAAACGCGGGGATTTCTATGGCTACACCTTC	CASSKRGDFYGYTF
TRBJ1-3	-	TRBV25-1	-	TGTGCCAGCAGTGATAGGAGGGTTGGAAACACCATATATTTT	CASSDRRVGNTIYF
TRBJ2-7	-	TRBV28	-	TGTGCCAGCAGTTCCGCTACCTACGAGCAGTACTTC	CASSSATYEQYF